Presented here are 9 T cell receptor beta chains from one specimen sequenced in a study of read filtering for tumor transcriptome and immune sequencing. Molecular barcoded adaptors covering alpha/delta and beta/gamma chains were used on approximately 400 ng RNA. One entry per CDR3 protein results from TCRdb running MiXCR on the reads. The sample includes about 39,000 distinct CDR3 sequences, 13% to 15% of them seen just once. The source material was a population of CD138-negative cells sorted from bone marrow. The receptors derive from a donor at least 40 years old with multiple myeloma.

This clonotype was counted many times. The J gene is TRBJ2-2, the V gene TRBV5-1; possibly TRBD1 for D (5 bases). The CDR3 has 15 amino acids. Germline V gene sequence: CDR1 SGHRS, CDR2 YFSETQ. V lost 6 bases and J lost 2, with 14 bases in between. The CDR3 here is CASTLIDRNTGELFF. In DNA form, the CDR3 reads TGCGCCAGCACCCTAATTGACAGAAACACCGGGGAGCTGTTTTTT.

This clonotype was picked up many times. The chain employs TRBV21-1 and TRBJ1-5; TRBD1 is the table's D call, not checked against the DNA. TRBV21-1 is labeled a pseudogene. The CDR3 contains 14 residues. CDR3 residues: CASSKVDRYQPQHF. CDR3 nucleotides: TGTGCCAGCAGCAAAGTGGACAGATATCAGCCCCAGCATTTT.

This clonotype was recorded a few times. Here the CDR3 omits its conserved ending phenylalanine or tryptophan, so a read error is the likely source. The genes are TRBV7-2 and TRBJ2-7; the match to TRBD2 covers 7 bases. This CDR3 region has 15 residues. The J segment lost 2 bases and the V segment lost 1 base, leaving 5 bases of the junction unmatched. Germline V gene data show CDR1 as SGHTA and CDR2 as FQGNSA. The CDR3 loop reads CASSLGTRIPYEQYS. CDR3 nucleotides: TGTGCCAGCAGCTTAGGGACTAGGATCCCCTACGAGCAGTACTCC.

This clonotype was counted ten times or more. The chain recombines TRBV7-2 with TRBJ2-3, with TRBD2 matching 12 bases. V trimming: 1 base; J trimming: 7 bases; junction bases outside the gene matches: 9. From germline, CDR1 is SGHTA and CDR2 FQGNSA. The CDR3 spans 17 residues. The CDR3 nucleotides read TGTGCCAGCAGCTTAGTTAGGACTAGCGGGATAGGATATACGCAGTATTTT. It yields the protein CASSLVRTSGIGYTQYF.

V gene TRBV27 combines with J gene TRBJ2-1; D possibly matches TRBD1 or TRBD2 (5 bases each). Trimming cost V 3 bases and J 2 bases, with 11 bases left between them. Germline V gives CDR1 MNHEY, CDR2 SMNVEV (reference sequence). This CDR3 has 15 residues. CDR3 sequence (DNA): TGTGCCAGCAGTTTTGGGGACGGTACCTACAATGAGCAGTTCTTC. It encodes CASSFGDGTYNEQFF.

This clonotype was seen repeatedly, ten times or more. The V gene is TRBV7-2, the J gene TRBJ2-3; D is unclear. The CDR3 spans 13 residues. The V gene's germline CDR1 is SGHTA and CDR2 FQGNSA. Trimming removed 4 bases from V and 0 bases from J, with 5 bases in between. CDR3 sequence (DNA): TGTGCCAGCAGCTGGTATAGCACAGATACGCAGTATTTT. Protein product: CASSWYSTDTQYF.

The genes are TRBV4-1 and TRBJ1-2, with D uncertain. V shed 0 bases and J shed 4 bases, with 12 bases lying between them. The CDR3 contains 15 residues. Per germline, CDR1 MGHRA and CDR2 YSYEKL. CDR3 amino acids: CASSQDPSATYGYTF. CDR3 DNA: TGCGCCAGCAGCCAAGACCCGTCCGCCACCTATGGCTACACCTTC.

In its sample, this clonotype was seen many times. V is TRBV7-9 and J is TRBJ2-3, with 13 bases lining up with TRBD2. V trimming: 4 bases; J trimming: 4 bases; junction bases outside the gene matches: 5. Looked up from germline, CDR1 is SEHNR and CDR2 is FQNEAQ (reference sequence). CDR3 size: 16 residues. Written as DNA, the CDR3 is TGTGCCAGCAGCTCGAGACTAGCGGGAGGAGCAGATACGCAGTATTTT. Its protein is CASSSRLAGGADTQYF.

Ten or more counts support this clonotype. A single base separates this from a much larger clone, so it may be a read error. The chain recombines TRBV6-5 with TRBJ2-1; 7 bases are shared with TRBD2. Germline CDR1 is MNHEY and CDR2 is SVGAGI. The CDR3 has 14 residues. Here the CDR3 reads CASSSLAEHNGQFF. DNA for the CDR3: TGTGCCAGCAGCAGTCTAGCGGAGCACAATGGGCAGTTCTTC.